The 27 T cell receptor beta chains presented below share a single source sample, sequenced in a study of cytomegalovirus exposure and HLA in healthy donors. PCR employed 60 Vbeta and 13 Jbeta primers. The method was immunoSEQ multiplex PCR; TCRdb's version includes in-frame clones alone and lacks a portion of them. Here the sample spans 95,000 to 150,000 clones, roughly 85% being singletons. The sample taken for sequencing was PBMCs. All receptors come from a woman aged 40 to 50 in good health and CMV-seropositive.

The count of this clone is one. This chain uses TRBV27 with TRBJ2-5; 7 nucleotides match TRBD1. V lost 0 bases and J lost 3; bases outside the gene matches: 10. This CDR3 contains 17 residues. CDR1 and CDR2 from the germline V gene are MNHEY and SMNVEV (reference sequence). The CDR3 nucleotides are TGTGCCAGCAGTTTATCTCTGAGGGGGCTTATGGAAGAGACCCAGTACTTC. It translates to CASSLSLRGLMEETQYF.

The rearrangement uses TRBV19 and TRBJ1-5; D is uncertain. V lost 0 bases and J lost 0, with 6 bases in between. The germline V gene encodes CDR1 LNHDA and CDR2 SQIVND (reference sequence). This CDR3 has 15 residues. The CDR3 coding sequence is TGTGCCAGTAGTATAGACGGGTATAGCAATCAGCCCCAGCATTTT. It specifies CASSIDGYSNQPQHF.

The chain has TRBV29-1 and TRBJ2-5; possibly TRBD2 for D (5 bases). V dropped 7 bases and J dropped 5 bases, with 29 bases sitting between them. The germline gives CDR1 SQVTM, CDR2 ANQGSEA. The CDR3 length is 17 residues. DNA of the CDR3: TGCAGCGCCCGGAGGTCTTCCGGAGCCCCCGTGGGGGAGACCCAGTACTTC. It is translated as CSARRSSGAPVGETQYF.

This chain joins TRBV6-1 and TRBJ2-1, with TRBD1 matching over 7 bases. The germline CDR1 and CDR2 sequences are MNHNS and SASEGT. The V segment lost 4 bases and the J segment 4 bases; nucleotides outside the gene matches: 7. The CDR3 has 15 amino acids. The chain's CDR3 is CASSGNRGGYNEQFF. CDR3 bases: TGTGCCAGCAGTGGCAACAGGGGTGGATACAATGAGCAGTTCTTC.

The chain employs TRBV28 and TRBJ2-2, with 7 bases fitting TRBD1. The CDR3 is made up of 16 amino acids. Per the germline V gene, CDR1 is MDHEN and CDR2 is SYDVKM. V shed 6 bases, J shed 2 bases, and the junction held 9 bases outside the gene matches. The CDR3 DNA sequence: TGTGCCAGCAGAGGGACAGAGACTCGAAACACCGGGGAGCTGTTTTTT. Translating it yields CASRGTETRNTGELFF.

The chain recombines TRBV4-2 with TRBJ1-5; a weak D match, TRBD1 (6 bases). This CDR3 is built from 14 residues. V gave up 4 bases and J gave up 7 bases, with 14 bases separating them. CDR1 and CDR2 (germline): LGHNA, YNFKEQ. DNA for the CDR3: TGTGCCAGCAGCCCAGGACAGATAGAGCAGCCCCAGCATTTT. Its protein product is CASSPGQIEQPQHF.

The rearrangement joins TRBV9 to TRBJ2-1; weak D call: TRBD2 (6 bases). The germline V gene has CDR1 SGDLS and CDR2 YYNGEE. This CDR3 has 13 residues. The V gene lost 0 bases and the J gene lost 9 bases, with 10 bases spanning the gap. Here the CDR3 reads CASSVEWGGEQFF. For the CDR3, the DNA is TGTGCCAGCAGCGTAGAATGGGGAGGTGAGCAGTTCTTC.

The chain uses TRBV4-1 and TRBJ1-1; D remains ambiguous. Deletions cut 1 base from V and 0 bases from J, with 6 bases between. This CDR3 is built from 14 residues. CDR1 MGHRA and CDR2 YSYEKL come from the germline V gene. The CDR3 nucleotides are TGCGCCAGCAGCCAAGGTCTTATGAACACTGAAGCTTTCTTT. It encodes CASSQGLMNTEAFF.

This chain joins TRBV4-2 and TRBJ2-7, with a possible D match to TRBD2 (6 bases). Germline V gene sequence: CDR1 LGHNA, CDR2 YNFKEQ. The V end was cut by 1 base, the J end by 4 bases, with 14 bases between. The CDR3 length is 15 residues. This CDR3 is CASSQGGLATYEQYF. The CDR3 DNA follows: TGTGCCAGCAGCCAAGGAGGCCTAGCGACATACGAGCAGTACTTC.

V and J are TRBV14 and TRBJ2-7; tentatively, D is TRBD2 (6 bases). V lost 11 bases to trimming and J lost 3 bases, with 14 bases between them. CDR1 is SGHDN and CDR2 is FVKESK in the germline V gene. The CDR3 contains 12 residues. CDR3 nucleotides: TGTGCCGGATGGGGGGACGTCTACGAGCAGTACTTC. Translation: CAGWGDVYEQYF.

CDR3 in DNA: TGTGCCAGCAGTTACTCGGGGACAGGGGACCAGACCCAGTACTTC. It translates to CASSYSGTGDQTQYF. The chain couples TRBV6-5 to TRBJ2-5, with 10 positions matching TRBD1. The trim removed 0 bases at V and 6 bases at J, leaving 4 bases unmatched. This CDR3 region has 15 residues. The V gene's germline CDR1 is MNHEY and CDR2 SVGAGI.

The gene calls are TRBV7-2 and TRBJ2-1, with TRBD2 identical over 7 bases. V gave up 5 bases and J gave up 9 bases; unmatched junction bases: 10. The CDR3 loop spans 14 amino acids. Germline V lookup: CDR1 SGHTA, CDR2 FQGNSA. Here the CDR3 DNA reads TGTGCCAGCAGCACCGGGACTACCGGGGGTGAGCAGTTCTTC. Amino acids: CASSTGTTGGEQFF.

This rearrangement joins TRBV9 to TRBJ2-3; 8 bases align to TRBD2. With 6 bases clipped from V and 3 bases from J, the junction kept 15 bases outside the gene matches. CDR1 is SGDLS and CDR2 is YYNGEE in the germline V gene. This CDR3 comprises 17 residues. CDR3 nucleotides: TGTGCCAGCACCGGGGGGGGAGGGCCGATCCGAACAGATACGCAGTATTTT. Its translation is CASTGGGGPIRTDTQYF.

This chain connects TRBV2 to TRBJ1-5, with 8 nucleotides matching TRBD1. Germline CDR1 SNHLY, CDR2 FYNNEI. The J segment lost 6 bases and the V segment lost 8 bases, leaving 6 bases of the junction unmatched. The CDR3 has 13 residues. CDR3 sequence: CASHGQGGQPQHF. The CDR3 coding sequence is TGTGCCAGCCACGGACAGGGAGGTCAGCCCCAGCATTTT.

The count of this clone is one. This chain connects TRBV5-5 to TRBJ1-2; 8 nucleotides agree with TRBD1. The CDR3 runs to 13 residues. In germline, CDR1 is SGHKS, CDR2 YYEKEE (reference sequence). Trimming cost V 4 bases and J 7 bases; bases outside gene matches: 6. Written as DNA, the CDR3 is TGTGCCAGCAGCCTCGGACAGGGTTTTGGCTACACCTTC. Translated: CASSLGQGFGYTF.

This clone was found once. The chain's CDR3 is CASSLGIRTHNEQFF. CDR3 bases: TGTGCCAGCAGCTTGGGCATTAGGACTCACAATGAGCAGTTCTTC. The chain carries TRBV5-8 and TRBJ2-1; TRBD2 is a possible D gene (5 bases). From germline, CDR1 is SGHTS and CDR2 YDEGEE. V was shortened by 0 bases and J by 5 bases, with 12 bases between the two germline ends. CDR3 length equals 15 residues.

In DNA form, the CDR3 reads TGTGCCAGCAGTTTTGACAGGGTCAATCAGCCCCAGCATTTT. It codes for CASSFDRVNQPQHF. This chain links TRBV27 with TRBJ1-5, with TRBD1 identical over 7 bases. With V trimmed by 3 bases and J by 3 bases, 2 bases remained unmatched. Germline-derived CDR1 and CDR2 are MNHEY and SMNVEV (reference sequence). There are 14 residues in the CDR3.

On this clone itself: A junction boundary mismatches the germline segment, possibly from a read error. The chain employs TRBV7-9 and TRBJ2-2; 10 nucleotides agree with TRBD2. The germline V gene has CDR1 SEHNR and CDR2 FQNEAQ (reference sequence). The CDR3 covers 14 residues. In nucleotides, the CDR3 is TGTGCCAGCCGCTTAGCGGGAGGCACCGGGGAGCTGTTTTTT. Translated, it gives CASRLAGGTGELFF.

CDR3 bases: TGTGCCAGTAGTACACCTCGCGCAGGAATCCAAGAGACCCAGTACTTC. Translating gives CASSTPRAGIQETQYF. This chain joins TRBV19 and TRBJ2-5; no clear D. V was clipped by 4 bases and J by 1 base, with 16 bases between them. Per germline, CDR1 LNHDA and CDR2 SQIVND (reference sequence). The CDR3 is made up of 16 amino acids.

The V call is TRBV5-1, the J call TRBJ1-1; 10 positions match TRBD1. This CDR3 has 15 residues. Losses at the gene ends were 4 bases for V and 6 bases for J; bases not matched to a gene: 9. Germline CDR1 and CDR2: SGHRS and YFSETQ. CDR3 amino acids: CASSGGQGGFAEAFF. CDR3 bases: TGCGCCAGCAGCGGAGGACAGGGGGGGTTCGCTGAAGCTTTCTTT.

J is TRBJ2-3 and V is TRBV7-9, with D possibly matching TRBD2 (6 bases). The CDR3 has 14 amino acids. CDR1 and CDR2 (germline): SEHNR, FQNEAQ (reference sequence). V lost 5 bases and J lost 1, with 10 bases in between. CDR3 in DNA: TGTGCCAGCAGCCCTCGACTAGGCACAGATACGCAGTATTTT. This translates into CASSPRLGTDTQYF.

A note on this clone: Sequence at one end of the junction differs from germline and may be a read error. V gene TRBV5-6 combines with J gene TRBJ2-2; a possible D gene is TRBD2 (6 bases). The CDR3 runs to 16 residues. CDR1 and CDR2 (germline): SGHDT, YYEEEE. The CDR3 nucleotides read TGTGCCAGCAGCCCCCGTCGGGCGGGGAACATCGGGGAGCTGTTTTTT. Its protein product is CASSPRRAGNIGELFF. Full variable domain (remainder filled in from reference TRBV5-6 and TRBJ2-2): DAGVTQSPTHLIKTRGQQVTLRCSPKSGHDTVSWYQQALGQGPQFIFQYYEEEERQRGNFPDRFSGHQFPNYSSELNVNALLLGDSALYLCASSPRRAGNIGELFFGEGSRLTVL.

This clone was detected only a few times. The rearrangement uses TRBV7-3 and TRBJ2-3; D might be TRBD1 (5 bases). CDR1 and CDR2 (germline): SGHTA, FQGTGA. V shed 5 bases and J shed 2 bases, with 14 bases lying between them. The length of the CDR3 is 15 residues. CDR3 residues: CASSNLVGPTDTQYF. For the CDR3, the DNA is TGTGCCAGCAGCAACCTTGTGGGGCCCACAGATACGCAGTATTTT. Variable domain in full (rest from reference TRBV7-3 and TRBJ2-3): GAGVSQTPSNKVTEKGKYVELRCDPISGHTALYWYRQSLGQGPEFLIYFQGTGAADDSGLPNDRFFAVRPEGSVSTLKIQRTERGDSAVYLCASSNLVGPTDTQYFGPGTRLTVL.

The V and J genes are TRBV12-5 and TRBJ1-1, with D hard to call. This CDR3 contains 13 residues. Trimming took off 9 bases at V and 5 bases at J, with 16 bases between the two ends. Germline V gene sequence: CDR1 LGHNT, CDR2 FRNRAP. CDR3 residues: CASLLSGSTEAFF. The CDR3 nucleotides read TGTGCTAGCCTTCTGTCGGGGAGTACTGAAGCTTTCTTT.

This clone was seen a handful of times. This rearrangement joins TRBV30 to TRBJ2-7; 7 nucleotides line up with TRBD1. In germline, CDR1 is GTSNPN, CDR2 SVGIG (reference sequence). The CDR3 spans 12 residues. Trimming took 3 bases from V and 7 from J; bases not matched to a gene: 6. CDR3 region: CAWRPQGREQYF. In nucleotides, the CDR3 is TGTGCCTGGAGACCACAGGGGCGGGAGCAGTACTTC.

CDR3 residues: CASSYLDRSGLMEQYF. The CDR3 DNA is TGTGCCAGCAGTTACCTGGACAGAAGTGGGTTGATGGAGCAGTACTTC. The chain couples TRBV6-6 to TRBJ2-7; possible D gene TRBD1, 6 bases. The CDR3 extends over 16 amino acids. V was trimmed by 2 bases and J by 7 bases, leaving 21 bases between them. In germline, CDR1 is MNHNY, CDR2 SVGAGI (reference sequence).

The genes are TRBV5-4 and TRBJ2-7; possible D gene TRBD1, 6 bases. The CDR3 runs to 14 residues. CDR1 SGHNT and CDR2 YYREEE come from the germline V gene (reference sequence). Between the trimmed V and J ends, which lost 4 bases and 2 bases, there was a span of 13 bases. The chain's CDR3 is CASSPRTAPYEQYF. The CDR3, as DNA: TGTGCCAGCAGCCCGAGGACAGCACCCTACGAGCAGTACTTC.